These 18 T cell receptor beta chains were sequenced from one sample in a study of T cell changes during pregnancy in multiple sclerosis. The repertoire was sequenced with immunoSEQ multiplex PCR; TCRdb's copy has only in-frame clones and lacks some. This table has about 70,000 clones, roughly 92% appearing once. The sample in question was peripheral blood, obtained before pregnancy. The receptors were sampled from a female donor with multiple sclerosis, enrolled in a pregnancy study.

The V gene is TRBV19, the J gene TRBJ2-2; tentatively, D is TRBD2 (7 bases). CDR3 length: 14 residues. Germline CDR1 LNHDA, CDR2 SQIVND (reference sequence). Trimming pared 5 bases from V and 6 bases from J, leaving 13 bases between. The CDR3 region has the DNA TGTGCCAGTAGTTGGGGGGGCCCTTCCGGGGAGCTGTTTTTT. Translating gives CASSWGGPSGELFF.

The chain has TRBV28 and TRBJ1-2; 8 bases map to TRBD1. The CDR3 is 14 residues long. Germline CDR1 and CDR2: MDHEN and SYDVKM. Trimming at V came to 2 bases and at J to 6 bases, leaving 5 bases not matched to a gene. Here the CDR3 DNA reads TGTGCCAGCAGTTTAATGGGACAGGATAATGGCTACACCTTC. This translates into CASSLMGQDNGYTF.

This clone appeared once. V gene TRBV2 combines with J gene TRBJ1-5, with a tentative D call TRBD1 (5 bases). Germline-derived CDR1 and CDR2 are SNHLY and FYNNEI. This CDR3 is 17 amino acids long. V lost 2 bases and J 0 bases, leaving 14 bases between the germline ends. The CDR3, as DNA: TGTGCCAGCAGTGAAAACTCCAGACAGTATAGCAATCAGCCCCAGCATTTT. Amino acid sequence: CASSENSRQYSNQPQHF. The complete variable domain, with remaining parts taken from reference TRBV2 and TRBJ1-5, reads EPEVTQTPSHQVTQMGQEVILRCVPISNHLYFYWYRQILGQKVEFLVSFYNNEISEKSEIFDDQFSVERPDGSNFTLKIRSTKLEDSAMYFCASSENSRQYSNQPQHFGDGTRLSIL.

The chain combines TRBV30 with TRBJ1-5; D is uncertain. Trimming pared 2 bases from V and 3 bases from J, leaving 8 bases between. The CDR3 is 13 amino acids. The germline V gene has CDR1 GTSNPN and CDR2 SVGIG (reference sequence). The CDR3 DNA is TGTGCCTGGAGTCTGAGGAACAATCAGCCCCAGCATTTT. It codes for CAWSLRNNQPQHF.

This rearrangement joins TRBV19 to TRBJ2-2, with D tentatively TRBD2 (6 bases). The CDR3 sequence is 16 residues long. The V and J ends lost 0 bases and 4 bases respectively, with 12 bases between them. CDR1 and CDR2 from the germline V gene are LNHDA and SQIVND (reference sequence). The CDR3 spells CASSIDSSGITGELFF. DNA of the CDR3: TGTGCCAGTAGTATAGATAGTAGCGGAATCACCGGGGAGCTGTTTTTT.

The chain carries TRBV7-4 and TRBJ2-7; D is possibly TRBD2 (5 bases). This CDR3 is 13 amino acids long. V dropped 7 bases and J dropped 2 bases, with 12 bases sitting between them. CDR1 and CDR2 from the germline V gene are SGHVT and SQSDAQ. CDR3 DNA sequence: TGTGCCAGCATCATTTGGGGAGCCTACGAGCAGTACTTC. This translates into CASIIWGAYEQYF.

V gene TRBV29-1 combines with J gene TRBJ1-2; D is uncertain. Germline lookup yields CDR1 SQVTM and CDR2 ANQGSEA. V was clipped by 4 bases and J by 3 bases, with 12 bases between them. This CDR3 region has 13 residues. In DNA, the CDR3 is TGCAGCGTTGTGGAGGGATTCTACTATGGCTACACCTTC. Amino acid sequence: CSVVEGFYYGYTF.

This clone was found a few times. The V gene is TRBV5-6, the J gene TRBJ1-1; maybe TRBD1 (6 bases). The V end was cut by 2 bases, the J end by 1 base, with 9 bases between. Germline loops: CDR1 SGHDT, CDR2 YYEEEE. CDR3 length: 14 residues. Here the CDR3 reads CASSLPTGNTEAFF. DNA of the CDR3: TGTGCCAGCAGCTTACCGACAGGGAACACTGAAGCTTTCTTT.

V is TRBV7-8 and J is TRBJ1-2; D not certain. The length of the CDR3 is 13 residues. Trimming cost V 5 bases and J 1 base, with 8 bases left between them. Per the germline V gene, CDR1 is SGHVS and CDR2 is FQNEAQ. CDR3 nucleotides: TGTGCCAGCAGCCTCACGGTTAACTATGGCTACACCTTC. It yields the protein CASSLTVNYGYTF.

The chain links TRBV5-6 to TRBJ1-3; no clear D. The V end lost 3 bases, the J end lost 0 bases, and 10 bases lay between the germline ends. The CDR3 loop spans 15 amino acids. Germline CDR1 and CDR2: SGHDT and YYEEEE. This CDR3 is CASSWGALSGNTIYF. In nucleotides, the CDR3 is TGTGCCAGCAGCTGGGGAGCCCTCTCTGGAAACACCATATATTTT.

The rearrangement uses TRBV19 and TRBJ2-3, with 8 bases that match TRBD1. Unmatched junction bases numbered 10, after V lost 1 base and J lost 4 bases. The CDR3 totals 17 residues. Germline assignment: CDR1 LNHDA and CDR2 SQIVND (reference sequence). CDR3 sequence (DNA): TGTGCCAGTAGTATAGCCACACTGACAGGGGTTGCAGATACGCAGTATTTT. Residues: CASSIATLTGVADTQYF.

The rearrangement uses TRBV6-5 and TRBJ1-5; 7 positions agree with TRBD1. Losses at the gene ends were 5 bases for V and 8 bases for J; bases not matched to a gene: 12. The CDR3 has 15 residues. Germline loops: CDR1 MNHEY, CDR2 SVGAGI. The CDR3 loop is CASSPQGQRFKPQHF. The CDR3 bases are TGTGCCAGCAGTCCGCAGGGACAGCGATTTAAGCCCCAGCATTTT.

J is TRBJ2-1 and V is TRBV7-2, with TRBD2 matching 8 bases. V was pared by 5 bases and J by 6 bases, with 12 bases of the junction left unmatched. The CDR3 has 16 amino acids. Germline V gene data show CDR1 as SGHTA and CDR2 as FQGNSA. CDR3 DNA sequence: TGTGCCAGCAGCATACGGGAGGGCCAGAGGGGCAATGAGCAGTTCTTC. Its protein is CASSIREGQRGNEQFF.

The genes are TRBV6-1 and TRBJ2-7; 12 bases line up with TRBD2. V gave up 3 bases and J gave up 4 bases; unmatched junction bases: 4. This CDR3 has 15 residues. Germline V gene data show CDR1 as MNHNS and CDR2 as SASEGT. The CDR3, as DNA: TGTGCCAGCAGTGAGACTAGCGGGAGTAGGTACGAGCAGTACTTC. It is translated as CASSETSGSRYEQYF.

The CDR3 DNA sequence: TGTGCCAGCAGTCGATTTGAGGGGCTAGCGGGAGGGAATGAGCAGTTCTTC. Residues: CASSRFEGLAGGNEQFF. This rearrangement joins TRBV27 to TRBJ2-1; 12 nucleotides agree with TRBD2. J gave up 7 bases and V 5 bases, and 12 bases lay outside the gene matches. This CDR3 is 17 amino acids long. Per the germline V gene, CDR1 is MNHEY and CDR2 is SMNVEV (reference sequence).

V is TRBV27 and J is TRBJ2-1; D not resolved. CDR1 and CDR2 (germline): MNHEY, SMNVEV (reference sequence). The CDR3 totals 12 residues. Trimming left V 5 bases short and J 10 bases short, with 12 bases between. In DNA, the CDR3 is TGTGCCAGCAGTCAATCGGGTCGAGAGCAGTTCTTC. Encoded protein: CASSQSGREQFF.

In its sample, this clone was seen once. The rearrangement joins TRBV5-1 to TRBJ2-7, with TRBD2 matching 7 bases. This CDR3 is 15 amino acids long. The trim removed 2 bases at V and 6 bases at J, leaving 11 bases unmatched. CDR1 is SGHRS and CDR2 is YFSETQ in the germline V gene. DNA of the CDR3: TGCGCCAGCAGCTTAGGCGGGAGCGGTCTTTTCGAGCAGTACTTC. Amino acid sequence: CASSLGGSGLFEQYF.

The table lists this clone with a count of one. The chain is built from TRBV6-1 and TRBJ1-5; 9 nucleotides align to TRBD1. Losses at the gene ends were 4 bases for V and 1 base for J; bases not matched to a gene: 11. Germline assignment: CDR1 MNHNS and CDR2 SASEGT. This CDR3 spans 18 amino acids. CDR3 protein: CASSGPEQGARSNQPQHF. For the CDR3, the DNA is TGTGCCAGCAGTGGGCCTGAACAGGGGGCTAGGAGCAATCAGCCCCAGCATTTT.